This is a list of T cell receptor beta chains from one sample in a study of Graves' ophthalmopathy and Graves' hyperthyroidism. Using its own MiXCR run on the multiplex PCR reads, TCRdb lists one record per CDR3 protein. Among over a million distinct CDR3 sequences listed, 35% to 40% were seen once. Sequenced material: peripheral blood or thyroid tissue (not recorded which). The receptors shown here come from an adult man with Graves' hyperthyroidism. Each CDR3 is given with its conserved first and last residue.

J gene,V gene,CDR3 protein
TRBJ2-7,TRBV2,CASSDSFGAGTGEQYF
TRBJ2-7,TRBV5-1,CASSLDLGTSASEQYF
TRBJ1-5,TRBV7-9,CASSPGMQGANQPQHF
TRBJ1-1,TRBV9,CASSGPGQVNTEAFF
TRBJ2-1,TRBV19,CASSMTGGSYNEQFF
TRBJ1-1,TRBV9,CASSPSPPTEAFF
TRBJ1-5,TRBV7-9,CASSLEGYNQPQHF
TRBJ2-7,TRBV20-1,CSARDPGQGATGDF
TRBJ2-7,TRBV7-2,CASSPRRGTSSYEQYF
TRBJ2-7,TRBV10-3,CAISAGAGKYEQYF
TRBJ1-1,TRBV6-2/TRBV6-3,CASSYSRQPNTEAFF
TRBJ1-2,TRBV10-3,CAISESPTVPNYGYTF
TRBJ2-5,TRBV5-4,CASSISGTGSQETQYF
TRBJ2-7,TRBV7-2,CASSLGLAGGLGEQYF
TRBJ2-2,TRBV11-2,CASRRDPNTGELFF
TRBJ1-6,TRBV10-3,CAIRVGDNSPLHF
TRBJ2-7,TRBV7-2,CASSQEVQGAYEQYF
TRBJ1-5,TRBV20-1,CSARRGSGTQETQHF
TRBJ1-2,TRBV6-5,CASSYSGIEAGYTF
TRBJ1-1,TRBV7-2,CASSPPSGQGAPEAFF
TRBJ2-7,TRBV10-1,CASGKRLTGTGYEQYF
TRBJ1-1,TRBV28,CAGGDLRFAFF
TRBJ2-5,TRBV7-2,CASNAVGGALGQETQYF
TRBJ2-5,TRBV20-1,CGAAQETQYF
TRBJ1-5,TRBV2,CASSIGESQHF
TRBJ2-5,TRBV15,CATSTGLAGVQETQYF
TRBJ2-2,TRBV5-4,CASRTRLAGADTGELFF